The 22 T cell receptor beta chains below all came from one sample that was sequenced in a study of T cell repertoires in cytomegalovirus infection. MiXCR, run by TCRdb on the reads, gives a single entry per CDR3 protein. The data show approximately 350,000 distinct CDR3 sequences, about 35% seen once. No antigens are known for them. Sequencing used cultured PBMCs, obtained from culture after CMV antigen stimulation. Receptors were obtained from a human donor in good health (CMV status not recorded). Some clones in this sample may be carry-over from other donors' samples.

This clonotype appeared a single time. The chain joins TRBV20-1 to TRBJ2-1; D is unresolved. V shed 1 base and J shed 6 bases, with 4 bases lying between them. The CDR3 covers 11 residues. Per germline, CDR1 DFQATT and CDR2 SNEGSKA (reference sequence). In nucleotides, the CDR3 is TGCAGTGCTAGAGCGAGCAATGAGCAGTTCTTC. This sequence encodes CSARASNEQFF.

This clonotype was detected only a few times. The CDR3, as DNA: TGTGCCAGCAGCTCTTTAAGGACTAGCGGGAGGGACAATGAGCAGTTCTTC. Its translation is CASSSLRTSGRDNEQFF. This chain joins TRBV11-2 and TRBJ2-1; 15 bases fit TRBD2. The CDR3 sequence is 17 residues long. Trimming took 4 bases from V and 5 from J; bases not matched to a gene: 6. Per germline, CDR1 SGHAT and CDR2 FQNNGV.

J is TRBJ2-5 and V is TRBV19; 11 positions agree with TRBD2. This CDR3 comprises 16 residues. With V trimmed by 4 bases and J by 0 bases, 4 bases remained unmatched. Germline-derived CDR1 and CDR2 are LNHDA and SQIVND (reference sequence). The DNA for the CDR3 is TGTGCCAGTAGTACCCGGACTAGCGGGTACCAAGAGACCCAGTACTTC. It codes for CASSTRTSGYQETQYF.

The CDR3 coding sequence is TGTGCCAGCAGCTACTCGACTAACTATGGCTACACCTTC. This gives the protein CASSYSTNYGYTF. V and J are TRBV7-9 and TRBJ1-2, with D hard to call. Deletions cut 4 bases from V and 0 bases from J, with 6 bases between. The CDR3 sequence is 13 residues long. Germline V gene data show CDR1 as SEHNR and CDR2 as FQNEAQ (reference sequence).

This clonotype was found a few times. The chain has TRBV9 and TRBJ2-1; 9 nucleotides line up with TRBD2. Germline V lookup: CDR1 SGDLS, CDR2 YYNGEE. The CDR3 has 16 residues. Germline trimming cut 0 bases from V and 8 bases from J; bases unmatched to any gene: 9. The CDR3 sequence: CASSVEGTSSTDEQFF. The CDR3 DNA reads as TGTGCCAGCAGCGTAGAAGGGACTAGCTCCACCGATGAGCAGTTCTTC.

The chain couples TRBV11-2 to TRBJ2-1; possible D gene TRBD2, 5 bases. The CDR3 contains 16 residues. The germline gives CDR1 SGHAT, CDR2 FQNNGV. The V gene lost 0 bases and the J gene lost 4 bases, with 13 bases spanning the gap. The CDR3 coding sequence is TGTGCCAGCAGCTTAGATATGGCTAGCATGTACAATGAGCAGTTCTTC. Amino acids: CASSLDMASMYNEQFF.

This clonotype was seen only a few times. This chain joins TRBV7-9 and TRBJ1-5; a weak D match, TRBD1 (5 bases). The CDR3 sequence is 14 residues long. V was cut by 5 bases and J by 9 bases, with 17 bases left in between. Germline V gene data show CDR1 as SEHNR and CDR2 as FQNEAQ (reference sequence). As DNA, the CDR3 is TGTGCCAGCAGCCCCGGGGAGGGGCAATGGCCCCAGCATTTT. It yields the protein CASSPGEGQWPQHF. Variable domain in full (rest from reference TRBV7-9 and TRBJ1-5): DTGVSQNPRHKITKRGQNVTFRCDPISEHNRLYWYRQTLGQGPEFLTYFQNEAQLEKSRLLSDRFSAERPKGSFSTLEIQRTEQGDSAMYLCASSPGEGQWPQHFGDGTRLSIL.

The V gene is TRBV11-3, the J gene TRBJ2-1; no reliable D call. V was cut by 3 bases and J by 0 bases, with 12 bases left in between. This CDR3 contains 16 residues. The germline V gene has CDR1 SGHNT and CDR2 YENEEA. CDR3 sequence (DNA): TGTGCCAGCAGCTTTGTGGGAAGCCTCTCCTACAATGAGCAGTTCTTC. Translation gives CASSFVGSLSYNEQFF.

The chain couples TRBV2 to TRBJ2-2; TRBD2 might be the D (5 bases). Trimming cost V 2 bases and J 0 bases, with 7 bases left between them. The germline V gene has CDR1 SNHLY and CDR2 FYNNEI. CDR3 length equals 15 residues. DNA for the CDR3: TGTGCCAGCAGTGAACGGGGTACGAACACCGGGGAGCTGTTTTTT. It encodes CASSERGTNTGELFF. Supplemented by reference TRBV2 and TRBJ2-2, the full variable domain reads EPEVTQTPSHQVTQMGQEVILRCVPISNHLYFYWYRQILGQKVEFLVSFYNNEISEKSEIFDDQFSVERPDGSNFTLKIRSTKLEDSAMYFCASSERGTNTGELFFGEGSRLTVL.

The chain links TRBV24-1 to TRBJ2-1, with no clear D. This CDR3 has 14 amino acids. V was pared by 1 base and J by 7 bases, with 10 bases between. Germline values: CDR1 KGHDR, CDR2 SFDVKD. The CDR3 spells CATSDLGLWNEQFF. For the CDR3, the DNA is TGTGCCACCAGTGATTTAGGGCTTTGGAATGAGCAGTTCTTC.

This rearrangement joins TRBV4-1 to TRBJ2-1; D uncertain. The CDR3 covers 13 residues. V lost 1 base and J 11 bases, leaving 12 bases between the germline ends. From germline, CDR1 is MGHRA and CDR2 YSYEKL. The CDR3 is CASSQGNQAKQFF. CDR3 nucleotides: TGCGCCAGCAGCCAAGGAAACCAAGCGAAGCAGTTCTTC.

The rearrangement joins TRBV20-1 to TRBJ2-1, with 9 bases lining up with TRBD2. The V segment lost 6 bases and the J segment 10 bases; nucleotides outside the gene matches: 10. Germline V gene sequence: CDR1 DFQATT, CDR2 SNEGSKA (reference sequence). The CDR3 has 13 amino acids. The CDR3 DNA reads as TGCAGTGCCATTAGCGGGAGTCTAAAAGAGCAGTTCTTC. Protein product: CSAISGSLKEQFF.

This chain joins TRBV11-2 and TRBJ2-7; D is unclear. The germline CDR1 and CDR2 sequences are SGHAT and FQNNGV. The CDR3 spans 14 residues. With 1 base removed from V and 3 bases from J, the gap between germline ends came to 10 bases. CDR3 protein: CASSLAGVGYEQYF. The CDR3, as DNA: TGTGCCAGCAGCTTAGCTGGGGTGGGCTACGAGCAGTACTTC.

This clonotype was observed a handful of times. The J gene is TRBJ1-1, the V gene TRBV5-1; D not certain. CDR1 is SGHRS, CDR2 YFSETQ, per germline. The CDR3 covers 13 residues. V was pared by 6 bases and J by 1 base, with 10 bases between. DNA for the CDR3: TGCGCCAGCACCCCCCCTTCGAACACTGAAGCTTTCTTT. It is translated as CASTPPSNTEAFF. The full variable domain, completed using reference TRBV5-1 and TRBJ1-1, is KAGVTQTPRYLIKTRGQQVTLSCSPISGHRSVSWYQQTPGQGLQFLFEYFSETQRNKGNFPGRFSGRQFSNSRSEMNVSTLELGDSALYLCASTPPSNTEAFFGQGTRLTVV.

This clonotype has only a few counts. The V and J genes are TRBV7-2 and TRBJ1-1; D not resolved. Trimming took 1 base from V and 1 from J, leaving 10 bases between them. CDR1 SGHTA and CDR2 FQGNSA come from the germline V gene. This CDR3 has 15 residues. This CDR3 reads CASSLDPPGNTEAFF. DNA of the CDR3: TGTGCCAGCAGCTTAGACCCCCCCGGGAACACTGAAGCTTTCTTT.

This clonotype was observed a few times. The V call is TRBV6-5, the J call TRBJ1-2; 9 bases agree with TRBD1. The germline CDR1 and CDR2 sequences are MNHEY and SVGAGI. This CDR3 contains 13 residues. The ends lost 6 bases at V and 2 bases at J; junction bases unmatched: 1. The CDR3 DNA reads as TGTGCCAGCAGGGGACAGGGCAACTATGGCTACACCTTC. This translates into CASRGQGNYGYTF.

In this sample, this clonotype turned up once. The rearrangement uses TRBV9 and TRBJ1-6, with no clear D. Trimming shortened V by 3 bases and J by 7 bases, and 8 bases separated the two germline ends. This CDR3 comprises 13 residues. Germline CDR1 and CDR2: SGDLS and YYNGEE. The CDR3: CASSGGENSPLHF. For the CDR3, the DNA is TGTGCCAGCAGCGGCGGAGAGAATTCACCCCTCCACTTT.

This clonotype has just a few counts. The chain has TRBV11-1 and TRBJ2-2; 7 bases are a match to TRBD1. CDR3 length: 14 amino acids. After removal of 5 bases from V and 8 bases from J, the junction contained 8 bases not matched to a gene. Germline values: CDR1 SGHAT, CDR2 FQDESV (reference sequence). The CDR3 DNA is TGTGCCAGCAGCCCCCGACAGGGTCCTGGGGAGCTGTTTTTT. Amino acid sequence: CASSPRQGPGELFF. The full variable domain, with the rest looked up from reference TRBV11-1 and TRBJ2-2, is EAEVAQSPRYKITEKSQAVAFWCDPISGHATLYWYRQILGQGPELLVQFQDESVVDDSQLPKDRFSAERLKGVDSTLKIQPAELGDSAMYLCASSPRQGPGELFFGEGSRLTVL.

This clonotype was detected only a few times. The rearrangement uses TRBV4-3 and TRBJ2-3; TRBD2 matches at 8 bases. Germline V CDR1 and CDR2: LGHNA, YSLEER. The CDR3 runs 18 residues. V dropped 3 bases and J dropped 0; count of bases not matched to a gene: 11. In nucleotides, the CDR3 is TGCGCCAGCAGCCACGCCCAAGGGACTAGTATTAGCACAGATACGCAGTATTTT. This codes for CASSHAQGTSISTDTQYF.

The gene calls are TRBV11-2 and TRBJ2-1, with D uncertain. The V end was cut by 1 base, the J end by 8 bases, with 15 bases between. Germline lookup yields CDR1 SGHAT and CDR2 FQNNGV. The CDR3 has 15 amino acids. The CDR3 bases are TGTGCCAGCAGCTTAGTCACTCAGCGATGGGATGAGCAGTTCTTC. Its translation is CASSLVTQRWDEQFF. The full variable domain, its missing parts supplied by reference TRBV11-2 and TRBJ2-1, is EAGVAQSPRYKIIEKRQSVAFWCNPISGHATLYWYQQILGQGPKLLIQFQNNGVVDDSQLPKDRFSAERLKGVDSTLKIQPAKLEDSAVYLCASSLVTQRWDEQFFGPGTRLTVL.

This clonotype was recorded at least ten times. The V gene is TRBV24-1, the J gene TRBJ2-1, with D unclear. V lost 1 base and J 0 bases, leaving 9 bases between the germline ends. This CDR3 contains 16 residues. Germline V gives CDR1 KGHDR, CDR2 SFDVKD. The CDR3 coding sequence is TGTGCCACCAGTGATTTTCCGGCGAGCTCCTACAATGAGCAGTTCTTC. This sequence encodes CATSDFPASSYNEQFF.

This clonotype has a count of ten or more. The CDR3 spells CASSSLGQGHTDTQYF. DNA for the CDR3: TGTGCCAGCAGCTCTCTCGGGCAGGGTCACACAGATACGCAGTATTTT. The V and J genes are TRBV7-8 and TRBJ2-3, with a weak D call TRBD1 (5 bases). The CDR3 length is 16 residues. The germline V gene encodes CDR1 SGHVS and CDR2 FQNEAQ. Trimming removed 4 bases at V and 2 bases at J, with 16 bases between.